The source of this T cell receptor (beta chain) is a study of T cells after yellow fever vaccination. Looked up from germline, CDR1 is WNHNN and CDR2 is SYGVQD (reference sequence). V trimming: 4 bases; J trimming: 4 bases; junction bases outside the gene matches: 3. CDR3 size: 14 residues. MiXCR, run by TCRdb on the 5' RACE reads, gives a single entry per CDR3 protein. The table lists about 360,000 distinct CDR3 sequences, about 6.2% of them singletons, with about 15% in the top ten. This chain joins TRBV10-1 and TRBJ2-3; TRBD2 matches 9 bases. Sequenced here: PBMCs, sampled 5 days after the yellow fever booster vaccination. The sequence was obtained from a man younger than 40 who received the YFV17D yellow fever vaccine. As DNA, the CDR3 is TGCGCCAGCAGTGGCCCTAGCGGGGCAGATACGCAGTATTTT. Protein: CASSGPSGADTQYF.